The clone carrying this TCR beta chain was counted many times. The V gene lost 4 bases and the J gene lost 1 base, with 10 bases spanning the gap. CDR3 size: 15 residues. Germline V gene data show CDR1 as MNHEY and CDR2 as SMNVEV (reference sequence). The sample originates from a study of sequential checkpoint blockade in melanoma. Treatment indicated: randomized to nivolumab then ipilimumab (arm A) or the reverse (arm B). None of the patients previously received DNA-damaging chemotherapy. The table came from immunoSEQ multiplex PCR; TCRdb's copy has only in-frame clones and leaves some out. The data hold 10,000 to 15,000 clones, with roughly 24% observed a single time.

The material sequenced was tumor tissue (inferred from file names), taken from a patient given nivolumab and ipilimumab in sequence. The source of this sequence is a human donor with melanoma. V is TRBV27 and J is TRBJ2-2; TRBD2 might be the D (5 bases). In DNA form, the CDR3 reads TGTGCCAGCAGTTCTTGGACTTTGAACACCGGGGAGCTGTTTTTT. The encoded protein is CASSSWTLNTGELFF.